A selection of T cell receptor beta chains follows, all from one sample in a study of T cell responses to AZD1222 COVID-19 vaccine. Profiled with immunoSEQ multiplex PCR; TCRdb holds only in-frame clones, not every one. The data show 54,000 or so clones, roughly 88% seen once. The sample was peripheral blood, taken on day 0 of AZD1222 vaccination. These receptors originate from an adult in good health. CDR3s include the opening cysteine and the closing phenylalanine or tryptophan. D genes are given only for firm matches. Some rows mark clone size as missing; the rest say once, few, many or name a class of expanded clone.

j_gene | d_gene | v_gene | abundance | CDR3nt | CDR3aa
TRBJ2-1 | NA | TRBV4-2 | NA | TGTGCCAGCAGCCAGGGGGCCCTAGGTAGCGGGTTGTACAATGAGCAGTTCTTC | CASSQGALGSGLYNEQFF
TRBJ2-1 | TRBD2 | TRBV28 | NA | TGTGCCAGCAGTGACCGGACTAGCGGGAGGGCAGGTGAGCAGTTCTTC | CASSDRTSGRAGEQFF
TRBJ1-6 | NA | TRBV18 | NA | TGTGCCAGCTCCTCATCTCGAGGGGGTTCACCCCTCCACTTT | CASSSSRGGSPLHF
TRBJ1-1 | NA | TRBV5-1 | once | TGCGCCAGCACCCCCCTGCCTGGCCTGACTGAAGCTTTCTTT | CASTPLPGLTEAFF
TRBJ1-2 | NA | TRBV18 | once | TGTGCCAGCTCACCACCGGAAGGGGGCTATGGCTACACCTTC | CASSPPEGGYGYTF
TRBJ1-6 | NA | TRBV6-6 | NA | TGTGCCAGCAGTCCCAGGGTTGGTTCACCCCTCCACTTT | CASSPRVGSPLHF
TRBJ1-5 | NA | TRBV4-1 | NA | TGCGCCAGCAGCCAAGATGACAGCCAGGGAAGACAGCCCCAGCATTTT | CASSQDDSQGRQPQHF
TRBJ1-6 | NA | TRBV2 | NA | TGTGCCAGCAGGGTAGGGGAGTCACCCCTCCACTTT | CASRVGESPLHF
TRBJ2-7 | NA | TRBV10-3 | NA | TGTGCCATCAGTGACCGGGCGGGGTACTACGAGCAGTACTTC | CAISDRAGYYEQYF
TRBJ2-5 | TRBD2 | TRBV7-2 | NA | TGTGCCAGCTCGGAGGGTAGCGGGAGTGAGGAGACCCAGTACTTC | CASSEGSGSEETQYF
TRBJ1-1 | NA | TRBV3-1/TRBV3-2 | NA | TGTGCCAGCAGCTCTCAATGGGCAGTCTTCTTT | CASSSQWAVFF
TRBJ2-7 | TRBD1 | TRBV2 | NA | TGTGCCAGCAGTTCTGGCGGGACAGGGAGCCACGAGCAGTACTTC | CASSSGGTGSHEQYF
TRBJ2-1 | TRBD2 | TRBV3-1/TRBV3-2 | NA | TGTGCCAGCAGCCACAGGGGGGTGACAGGACTAGCGGCAAGCTCCTACAATGAGCAGTTCTTC | CASSHRGVTGLAASSYNEQFF
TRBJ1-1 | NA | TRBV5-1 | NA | TGCGCCAGCAGCACGGAGGGTATTTTGAACACTGAAGCTTTCTTT | CASSTEGILNTEAFF
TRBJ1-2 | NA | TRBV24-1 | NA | TGTGCCACCAGTGATTTGGGGGGTGGCTACACCTTC | CATSDLGGGYTF
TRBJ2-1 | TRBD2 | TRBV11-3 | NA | TGTGCCAGCAGCTTAGGCGGTAGCGGGAATCATAATGAGCAGTTCTTC | CASSLGGSGNHNEQFF
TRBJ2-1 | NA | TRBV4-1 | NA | TGCGCCAGCAGCCAAGAAGGGAGCGATGAGCAGTTCTTC | CASSQEGSDEQFF
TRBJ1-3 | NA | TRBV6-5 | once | TGTGCCAGCCACGGAACCTCTGGAAACACCATATATTTT | CASHGTSGNTIYF
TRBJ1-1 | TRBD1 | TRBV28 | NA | TGTGCCAGCAGCCGCAGGGGGGCGAACACTGAAGCTTTCTTT | CASSRRGANTEAFF
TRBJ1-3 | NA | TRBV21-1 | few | TGTGCCAGCAGCAAAGCCCCCCGGACGGTGGGAAACACCATATATTTT | CASSKAPRTVGNTIYF